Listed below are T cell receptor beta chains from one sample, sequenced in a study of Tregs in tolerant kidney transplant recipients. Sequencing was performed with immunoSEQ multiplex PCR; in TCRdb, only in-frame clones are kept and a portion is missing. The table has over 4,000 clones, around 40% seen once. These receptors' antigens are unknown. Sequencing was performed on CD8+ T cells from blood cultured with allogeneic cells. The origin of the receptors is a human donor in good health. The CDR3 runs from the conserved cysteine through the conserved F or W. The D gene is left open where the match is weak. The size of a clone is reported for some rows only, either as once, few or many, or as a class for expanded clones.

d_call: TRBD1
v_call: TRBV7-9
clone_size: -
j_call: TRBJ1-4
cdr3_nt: TGTGCCAGCAGCCTACCGGGACAGGGGGACGAAAAACTGTTTTTT
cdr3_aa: CASSLPGQGDEKLFF

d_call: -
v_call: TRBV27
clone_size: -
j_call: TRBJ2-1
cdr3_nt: TGTGCCAGCAGTTTATCCCCCGACAATGAGCAGTTCTTC
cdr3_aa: CASSLSPDNEQFF

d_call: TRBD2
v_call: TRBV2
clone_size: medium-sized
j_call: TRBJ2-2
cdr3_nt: TGTGCCAGCAGGGCCATGGCGGGGGGGCCTGACGGGGAGCTGTTTTTT
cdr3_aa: CASRAMAGGPDGELFF

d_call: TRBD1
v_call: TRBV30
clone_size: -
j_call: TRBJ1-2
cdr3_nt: TGTGCCTGGGGGACAGGGGGCGCGAGGTATGGCTACACCTTC
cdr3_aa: CAWGTGGARYGYTF

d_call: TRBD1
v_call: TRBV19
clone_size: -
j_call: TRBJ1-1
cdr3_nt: TGTGCCAGTAGTATAGTGTCAGGGGGCTACGCTGAAGCTTTCTTT
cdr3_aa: CASSIVSGGYAEAFF

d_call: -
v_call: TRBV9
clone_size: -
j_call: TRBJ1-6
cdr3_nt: TGTGCCAGCACCCAGACTGGCGGTTATAATTCACCCCTCCACTTT
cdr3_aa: CASTQTGGYNSPLHF

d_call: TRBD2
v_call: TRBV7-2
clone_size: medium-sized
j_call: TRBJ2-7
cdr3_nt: TGTGCCAGCAGCTTAACTAGCGGTAGACCCTACGAGCAGTACTTC
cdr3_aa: CASSLTSGRPYEQYF

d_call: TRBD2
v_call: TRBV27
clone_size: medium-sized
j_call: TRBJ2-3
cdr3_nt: TGTGCCAGCAGTTTCACCGGGACTAGCGGGGGGGCCTCCACAGATACGCAGTATTTT
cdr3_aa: CASSFTGTSGGASTDTQYF

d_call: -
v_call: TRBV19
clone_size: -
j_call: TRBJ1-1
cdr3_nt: TGTGCCAGTAGTGCGGTTCGGAACACTGAAGCTTTCTTT
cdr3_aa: CASSAVRNTEAFF

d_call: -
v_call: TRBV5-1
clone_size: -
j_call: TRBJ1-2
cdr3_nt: TGTGCCAGCAGCTTGGACCGGGCGTTATATGGCTACACCTTC
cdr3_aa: CASSLDRALYGYTF

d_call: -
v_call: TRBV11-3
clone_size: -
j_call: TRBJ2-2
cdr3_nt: TGTGCCAGCAGCTTAACCGGGGAGCTGTTTTTT
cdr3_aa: CASSLTGELFF

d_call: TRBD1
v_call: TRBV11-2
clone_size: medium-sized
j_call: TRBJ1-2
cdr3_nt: TGTGCCAGCAGCCGGGGACAGGGGGCCGGTGGCTACACCTTC
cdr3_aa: CASSRGQGAGGYTF

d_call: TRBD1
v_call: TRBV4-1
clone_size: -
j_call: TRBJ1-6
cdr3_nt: TGCGCCAGCAGCCAAAGGACAGGGGATAATTCACCCCTCCACTTT
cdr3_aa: CASSQRTGDNSPLHF

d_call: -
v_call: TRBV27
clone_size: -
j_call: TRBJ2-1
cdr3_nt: TGTGCCAGCAGTTTGGGGGGCAACTACAATGAGCAGTTCTTC
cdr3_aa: CASSLGGNYNEQFF

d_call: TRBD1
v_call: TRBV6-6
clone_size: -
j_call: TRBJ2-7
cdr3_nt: TGTGCCTCCGGACAGGGATTCTACGAGCAGTACTTC
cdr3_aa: CASGQGFYEQYF

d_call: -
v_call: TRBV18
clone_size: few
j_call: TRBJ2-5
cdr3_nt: TGTGCCAGCTCACCAAATTGGGGCAGGCTGTACCAAGAGACCCAGTACTTC
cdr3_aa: CASSPNWGRLYQETQYF